This T cell receptor beta chain originates from a study of blood T cell repertoires in COVID-19. The germline CDR1 and CDR2 sequences are MNHEY and SVGAGI. This CDR3 is 15 amino acids long. Unmatched junction bases numbered 11, after V lost 2 bases and J lost 8 bases. Self-reported history from a screening survey and questionnaire set each donor's cohort. Clones were sequenced by immunoSEQ multiplex PCR, and TCRdb holds only the in-frame ones, with some missing. This sample has around 250,000 clones, with about 89% found just once. The source is a human donor in a cohort exposed to, infected with or recovered from COVID-19 (not recorded which). The donor label of this sample is uncertain. The chain has TRBV6-5 and TRBJ1-2, with 7 bases matching TRBD1. The sample comprised PBMCs or T cells enriched from blood (not recorded which). CDR3 in amino acids: CASSYRIDRVGGYTF. The CDR3 region has the DNA TGTGCCAGCAGTTACCGTATCGACAGGGTAGGGGGCTACACCTTC.